These 8 T cell receptor beta chains originate from one sample sequenced in a study of early stage breast cancer tumors. This table comes from immunoSEQ multiplex PCR, and its TCRdb copy is limited to in-frame clones, with some not included. Among 65,000 to 75,000 clones listed, less than 90% were seen once. The sequenced sample was blood. These receptors came from a person in their 40s with breast cancer.

The rearrangement joins TRBV27 to TRBJ2-7; TRBD2 matches at 7 bases. The ends lost 8 bases at V and 4 bases at J; junction bases unmatched: 8. Per germline, CDR1 MNHEY and CDR2 SMNVEV (reference sequence). CDR3 size: 13 residues. The CDR3 DNA reads TGTGCCAGCCGTCGGGGACTAACTTACGAGCAGTACTTC. Protein sequence: CASRRGLTYEQYF.

This rearrangement joins TRBV27 to TRBJ2-1, with a weak D call TRBD2 (7 bases). The V end lost 5 bases, the J end lost 10 bases, and 21 bases lay between the germline ends. This CDR3 comprises 15 residues. Germline V gene sequence: CDR1 MNHEY, CDR2 SMNVEV (reference sequence). The CDR3 region has the DNA TGTGCCAGCAGTCCTACAGGGAGGATAGCGGGCGAGCAGTTCTTC. This translates into CASSPTGRIAGEQFF.

The genes are TRBV5-5 and TRBJ2-5; possible D gene TRBD2, 5 bases. CDR1 and CDR2 (germline): SGHKS, YYEKEE (reference sequence). Trimming left V 1 base short and J 5 bases short, with 9 bases between. The CDR3 spans 13 residues. CDR3 region: CASSLRTWETQYF. DNA for the CDR3: TGTGCCAGCAGCTTGCGGACTTGGGAGACCCAGTACTTC.

The rearrangement joins TRBV30 to TRBJ2-2; 14 bases map to TRBD2. With 5 bases clipped from V and 4 bases from J, the junction kept 0 bases outside the gene matches. Germline V lookup: CDR1 GTSNPN, CDR2 SVGIG (reference sequence). The CDR3 sequence is 14 residues long. The CDR3 region has the DNA TGTGCCTGGGGGACTAGCGGGAGCACCGGGGAGCTGTTTTTT. Translation gives CAWGTSGSTGELFF.

The rearrangement links TRBV6-5 to TRBJ2-7, with 7 positions matching TRBD1. Germline V gene lookup returns CDR1 MNHEY and CDR2 SVGAGI. V shed 4 bases, J shed 1 base, and the junction held 7 bases outside the gene matches. This CDR3 comprises 15 residues. Written as DNA, the CDR3 is TGTGCCAGCAGTTTGACAGGGCACTTATCCTACGAGCAGTACTTC. It yields the protein CASSLTGHLSYEQYF.

The rearrangement uses TRBV7-3 and TRBJ2-1, with D possibly being TRBD2 (6 bases). This CDR3 contains 14 residues. CDR1 SGHTA and CDR2 FQGTGA come from the germline V gene. V dropped 5 bases and J dropped 7 bases, with 15 bases sitting between them. CDR3 sequence reads: CASSRIRDSNEQFF. DNA for the CDR3: TGTGCCAGCAGCCGGATCCGGGACTCTAATGAGCAGTTCTTC.

The chain recombines TRBV7-8 with TRBJ2-7; 8 bases are shared with TRBD2. V gave up 7 bases and J gave up 4 bases; unmatched junction bases: 6. The CDR3 is 13 residues long. The germline gives CDR1 SGHVS, CDR2 FQNEAQ. CDR3 sequence: CASIIAGGYEQYF. The CDR3 nucleotides read TGTGCCAGCATCATTGCGGGAGGTTACGAGCAGTACTTC.

The chain uses TRBV2 and TRBJ2-7; D not resolved. Trimming removed 5 bases at V and 3 bases at J, with 8 bases between. The CDR3 is 12 residues long. CDR1 SNHLY and CDR2 FYNNEI come from the germline V gene. This CDR3 reads CASSQVYYEQYF. The DNA for the CDR3 is TGTGCCAGCAGTCAGGTGTACTACGAGCAGTACTTC.